A selection of T cell receptor beta chains follows, all from one sample in a study of blood T cells in healthy people across ages. TCRdb fed the 5' RACE reads into MiXCR, producing one record per CDR3 protein. This table has hundreds of thousands of distinct CDR3 sequences, approximately 48% appearing once. Material for sequencing was blood. Every receptor here comes from a man in his 60s in good health. The CDR3 runs from the conserved cysteine through the conserved F or W. A D gene is named only where the DNA matches it firmly. Expanded clones get a size class; other rows say once, few or many, or leave the size out.

d_gene: .
j_gene: TRBJ2-7
abundance: few
v_gene: TRBV6-6
CDR3nt: TGTGCCAGCAGTTATCAGGGTAGGGGGGACGAGCAGTACTTC
CDR3aa: CASSYQGRGDEQYF

d_gene: TRBD1
j_gene: TRBJ2-7
abundance: .
v_gene: TRBV7-2
CDR3nt: TGTGCCAGCAGCTTGATCGGGACAGGGGCCTACGAGCAGTACTTC
CDR3aa: CASSLIGTGAYEQYF

d_gene: TRBD1
j_gene: TRBJ2-3
abundance: .
v_gene: TRBV5-1
CDR3nt: TGCGCCAGCAGCGAATACAGGGGAAGGGGCACAGATACGCAGTATTTT
CDR3aa: CASSEYRGRGTDTQYF

d_gene: .
j_gene: TRBJ1-4
abundance: .
v_gene: TRBV6-1
CDR3nt: TGTGCCAGCAGTCCAAAACCCCCGAATGAAAAACTGTTTTTT
CDR3aa: CASSPKPPNEKLFF

d_gene: .
j_gene: TRBJ1-4
abundance: .
v_gene: TRBV2
CDR3nt: TGTGCCAGCAGTGACAGGGTATTACTGTTTTTT
CDR3aa: CASSDRVLLFF

d_gene: TRBD1
j_gene: TRBJ1-2
abundance: .
v_gene: TRBV9
CDR3nt: TGTGCCAGCAGCGTCGACAGGGCCGGCTACACCTTC
CDR3aa: CASSVDRAGYTF

d_gene: .
j_gene: TRBJ2-7
abundance: few
v_gene: TRBV6-2/TRBV6-3
CDR3nt: TGTGCCAGCAACGCCAGAACCTACGAGCAGTACTTC
CDR3aa: CASNARTYEQYF

d_gene: .
j_gene: TRBJ1-2
abundance: many
v_gene: TRBV20-1
CDR3nt: TGCAGTGCTAGAGAACCATCCTCGGCCTATGGCTACACCTTC
CDR3aa: CSAREPSSAYGYTF

d_gene: .
j_gene: TRBJ2-5
abundance: .
v_gene: TRBV2
CDR3nt: TGTGCCAGCAGTGAAGGGCCCTTACAAGAGACCCAGTACTTC
CDR3aa: CASSEGPLQETQYF

d_gene: .
j_gene: TRBJ1-2
abundance: few
v_gene: TRBV28
CDR3nt: TGTGCCACCTTCCGTGGTGACATCTATGGCTACACCTTC
CDR3aa: CATFRGDIYGYTF

d_gene: TRBD1
j_gene: TRBJ2-1
abundance: few
v_gene: TRBV18
CDR3nt: TGTGCCAGCGCCGGGACAGGGGTGTACAATGAGCAGTTCTTC
CDR3aa: CASAGTGVYNEQFF

d_gene: TRBD1
j_gene: TRBJ2-1
abundance: .
v_gene: TRBV24-1
CDR3nt: TGTGCCACCAGTGACTCGGGACAGGGGGTCAACAATGAGCAGTTCTTC
CDR3aa: CATSDSGQGVNNEQFF

d_gene: .
j_gene: TRBJ1-2
abundance: few
v_gene: TRBV27
CDR3nt: TGTGCCAGCAGTTTAATGGGGGCAGGAAGCTATGGCTACACCTTC
CDR3aa: CASSLMGAGSYGYTF

d_gene: .
j_gene: TRBJ1-1
abundance: few
v_gene: TRBV5-1
CDR3nt: TGCGCCAGCAGCGCCCTACCCCCGGGGGCGGACACTGAAGCTTTCTTT
CDR3aa: CASSALPPGADTEAFF

d_gene: TRBD1
j_gene: TRBJ1-4
abundance: once
v_gene: TRBV25-1
CDR3nt: TGTGCCAGCAGCCGCAGGGACAGTAATGAAAAACTGTTTTTT
CDR3aa: CASSRRDSNEKLFF

d_gene: .
j_gene: TRBJ1-5
abundance: .
v_gene: TRBV15
CDR3nt: TGTGCCACCAGCCGGTCGGGCAATCAGCCCCAGCATTTT
CDR3aa: CATSRSGNQPQHF

d_gene: .
j_gene: TRBJ1-1
abundance: few
v_gene: TRBV25-1
CDR3nt: TGTGCCAGCAGGGGAAGATCGAACACTGAAGCTTTCTTT
CDR3aa: CASRGRSNTEAFF

d_gene: .
j_gene: TRBJ1-1
abundance: few
v_gene: TRBV6-6
CDR3nt: TGTGCCAGCAGTCGCTTCACCGGGGACACTGAAGCTTTCTTT
CDR3aa: CASSRFTGDTEAFF

d_gene: .
j_gene: TRBJ2-5
abundance: few
v_gene: TRBV7-2
CDR3nt: TGTGCCAGCAGCTTAGGGGGCCAGTACCAAGAGACCCAGTACTTC
CDR3aa: CASSLGGQYQETQYF

d_gene: .
j_gene: TRBJ2-7
abundance: .
v_gene: TRBV5-1
CDR3nt: TGCGCCAACAGTAGGGCAGGGGCAGGCTATGCCTACGAGCAGTACTTC
CDR3aa: CANSRAGAGYAYEQYF

d_gene: .
j_gene: TRBJ1-1
abundance: .
v_gene: TRBV5-6
CDR3nt: TGTGCCAGCAGCCGACAGAGCGGCACTGAAGCTTTCTTT
CDR3aa: CASSRQSGTEAFF

d_gene: .
j_gene: TRBJ2-7
abundance: .
v_gene: TRBV27
CDR3nt: TGTGCCAGCAGTTTAATGGGCGGGGGCCCCTACAATGAGCAGTACTTC
CDR3aa: CASSLMGGGPYNEQYF

d_gene: TRBD1
j_gene: TRBJ2-5
abundance: .
v_gene: TRBV19
CDR3nt: TGTGCCAGTAGTTGGGACAGGGATCGAGAGACCCAGTACTTC
CDR3aa: CASSWDRDRETQYF

d_gene: .
j_gene: TRBJ2-7
abundance: .
v_gene: TRBV24-1
CDR3nt: TGTGCCACCAGTAAAAACAATGAGCAGTACTTC
CDR3aa: CATSKNNEQYF

d_gene: TRBD2
j_gene: TRBJ2-5
abundance: .
v_gene: TRBV25-1
CDR3nt: TGTGCCAGCAGTGAAGCCGGGGGGGGACAAGAGACCCAGTACTTC
CDR3aa: CASSEAGGGQETQYF

d_gene: .
j_gene: TRBJ2-5
abundance: .
v_gene: TRBV20-1
CDR3nt: TGCAGTGCTACCCAAAGCGACCCGGGAGAGACCCAGTACTTC
CDR3aa: CSATQSDPGETQYF

d_gene: .
j_gene: TRBJ2-7
abundance: .
v_gene: TRBV10-1
CDR3nt: TGCGCCACCTACTACGAGCAGTACTTC
CDR3aa: CATYYEQYF

d_gene: TRBD1
j_gene: TRBJ1-2
abundance: .
v_gene: TRBV5-1
CDR3nt: TGCGCCAGCAGCTTCGACAGGGTAGTGGATGGCTACACCTTC
CDR3aa: CASSFDRVVDGYTF

d_gene: .
j_gene: TRBJ1-2
abundance: .
v_gene: TRBV6-2/TRBV6-3
CDR3nt: TGTGCCAGCAACCGGAAGGGGACGCACAACTATGGCTACACCTTC
CDR3aa: CASNRKGTHNYGYTF

d_gene: TRBD2
j_gene: TRBJ2-1
abundance: few
v_gene: TRBV30
CDR3nt: TGTGCCAGGACCAATGGACTAGCGGGGCGGGATGAGCAGTTCTTC
CDR3aa: CARTNGLAGRDEQFF

d_gene: .
j_gene: TRBJ2-5
abundance: .
v_gene: TRBV9
CDR3nt: TGTGCCAGCAGCGTAGTTGACGGGGTCCAAGAGACCCAGTACTTC
CDR3aa: CASSVVDGVQETQYF

d_gene: .
j_gene: TRBJ1-2
abundance: .
v_gene: TRBV12-3/TRBV12-4
CDR3nt: TGTGCCAGCAGTTTAAGCGCGGCGGGCCGTGGCTACACCTTC
CDR3aa: CASSLSAAGRGYTF

d_gene: TRBD2
j_gene: TRBJ2-1
abundance: .
v_gene: TRBV20-1
CDR3nt: TGCAGTGCGGGAGCGGGGAGCTCCTACAATGAGCAGTTCTTC
CDR3aa: CSAGAGSSYNEQFF

d_gene: .
j_gene: TRBJ1-6
abundance: .
v_gene: TRBV9
CDR3nt: TGTGCCAGCAGCGTAGCAGGGATGGGTTCACCCCTCCACTTT
CDR3aa: CASSVAGMGSPLHF

d_gene: TRBD2
j_gene: TRBJ2-3
abundance: .
v_gene: TRBV5-6
CDR3nt: TGTGCCAGCAGCTTGAGGCGGGGGGTGCGCACAGATACGCAGTATTTT
CDR3aa: CASSLRRGVRTDTQYF

d_gene: TRBD2
j_gene: TRBJ2-5
abundance: few
v_gene: TRBV7-2
CDR3nt: TGTGCCAGCAGCTCCTCCGGGTTGGCGCGGGGGGGCTCAGAGACCCAGTACTTC
CDR3aa: CASSSSGLARGGSETQYF

d_gene: TRBD1
j_gene: TRBJ2-7
abundance: .
v_gene: TRBV12-3/TRBV12-4
CDR3nt: TGTGCCAGCAGTGACCGGGACAGGATACTATGGGGCGAGCAGTACTTC
CDR3aa: CASSDRDRILWGEQYF

d_gene: .
j_gene: TRBJ2-3
abundance: few
v_gene: TRBV20-1
CDR3nt: TGCAGTGCTAGCTCTCCAGATACGCAGTATTTT
CDR3aa: CSASSPDTQYF

d_gene: .
j_gene: TRBJ1-2
abundance: .
v_gene: TRBV20-1
CDR3nt: TGCAGTGCTAGCGGGGCAGGGGCGAACTATGGCTACACCTTC
CDR3aa: CSASGAGANYGYTF

d_gene: TRBD1
j_gene: TRBJ2-7
abundance: few
v_gene: TRBV27
CDR3nt: TGTGCCAGCAGTTCGACAGGGGGCAGGTCGTTCTACGAGCAGTACTTC
CDR3aa: CASSSTGGRSFYEQYF

d_gene: .
j_gene: TRBJ2-5
abundance: few
v_gene: TRBV3-1
CDR3nt: TGTGCCAGCAGCCAACCTTTCCTCAGGGGAGGGACCCAGTACTTC
CDR3aa: CASSQPFLRGGTQYF

d_gene: .
j_gene: TRBJ2-1
abundance: few
v_gene: TRBV15
CDR3nt: TGTGCCACCAGCCGAGGGGGGTCCGGGGAGTACAATGAGCAGTTCTTC
CDR3aa: CATSRGGSGEYNEQFF

d_gene: TRBD2
j_gene: TRBJ2-7
abundance: many
v_gene: TRBV5-1
CDR3nt: TGCGCCAGCAGCGGAGGGACTAGCGGGCTCTACGAGCAGTACTTC
CDR3aa: CASSGGTSGLYEQYF

d_gene: .
j_gene: TRBJ2-1
abundance: .
v_gene: TRBV29-1
CDR3nt: TGCAGCGTCCTGAAGGCCAATGAGCAGTTCTTC
CDR3aa: CSVLKANEQFF

d_gene: .
j_gene: TRBJ2-1
abundance: few
v_gene: TRBV7-3
CDR3nt: TGTGCCAGCAGCTCTGGCGGGTATGAGCAGTTCTTC
CDR3aa: CASSSGGYEQFF

d_gene: TRBD2
j_gene: TRBJ2-4
abundance: once
v_gene: TRBV6-6
CDR3nt: TGTGCCAGCAGTACTAGCGGGGGAACTCTTCAGTACTTC
CDR3aa: CASSTSGGTLQYF